Presented here are 21 T cell receptor beta chains from one specimen sequenced in a study of glioma-infiltrating T cells. Using RNA template, CDR3s of TCR alpha and beta were amplified with iRepertoire arm-PCR. TCRdb re-analysed the multiplex PCR reads in MiXCR, keeping a single row per CDR3 protein. Counted here are fewer than 500,000 distinct CDR3 sequences, roughly two fifths occurring once; the ten biggest clones make up around 12%. The sequenced material came from glioma tissue, nonneoplastic brain tissue, or PBMCs (not recorded which). The receptors shown here come from a human donor with low-grade glioma or glioblastoma, undergoing nonglioma brain surgery, or in good health (not recorded which).

The chain couples TRBV7-2 to TRBJ1-2, with D perhaps matching TRBD1 (5 bases). Germline assignment: CDR1 SGHTA and CDR2 FQGNSA. CDR3 length: 16 amino acids. V lost 4 bases and J lost 10, with 25 bases in between. CDR3 DNA sequence: TGTGCCAGCAGCTCGCGTGTGGACACAAGGTTTGGCGACTACACCTTC. Translation: CASSSRVDTRFGDYTF.

Only a few counts were recorded for this clonotype. This chain joins TRBV3-1 and TRBJ1-5; D gene uncertain. The CDR3 has 14 residues. Trimming cost V 4 bases and J 4 bases, with 11 bases left between them. The germline gives CDR1 LGHDT, CDR2 YNNKEL (reference sequence). CDR3 nucleotide sequence: TGTGCCAGCAGCCCCCGGCAGCTTAATCAGCCCCAGCATTTT. Protein: CASSPRQLNQPQHF.

Comment on this clonotype: This may stem from a read error, because a much larger clone lies one nucleotide away. CDR3 loop: CASSYSMALVAFF. The CDR3 DNA sequence: TGTGCCAGCAGTTACTCGATGGCCCTCGTAGCTTTCTTT. J is TRBJ1-1 and V is TRBV6-6; D ambiguous. The CDR3 sequence is 13 residues long. CDR1 and CDR2 from the germline V gene are MNHNY and SVGAGI (reference sequence). The germline V and J ends were trimmed by 0 bases and 10 bases, with 12 bases remaining between them.

As to this clonotype: Being one base from a much bigger clone, this may be a read error. The genes are TRBV27 and TRBJ2-1; D not resolved. There are 15 residues in the CDR3. Per the germline V gene, CDR1 is MNHEY and CDR2 is SMNVEV (reference sequence). V was cut by 7 bases and J by 5 bases, with 18 bases left in between. CDR3 nucleotide sequence: TGTGCCAGCACGCCTGGTAGCTGTATAGACAATGAGCAGTTCTTC. Encoded protein: CASTPGSCIDNEQFF.

This clonotype has a count of ten or more. The chain recombines TRBV6-1 with TRBJ2-7; 7 bases are shared with TRBD1. CDR1 is MNHNS and CDR2 is SASEGT in the germline V gene. This CDR3 contains 14 residues. Trimming at V came to 8 bases and at J to 5 bases, leaving 12 bases not matched to a gene. The CDR3 here is CASAPRGDRDEQYF. Written as DNA, the CDR3 is TGTGCCAGCGCACCTAGGGGAGACAGGGACGAGCAGTACTTC.

V gene TRBV28 combines with J gene TRBJ2-1, with no clear D. The CDR3 length is 15 residues. V was trimmed by 5 bases and J by 0 bases, leaving 11 bases between them. Germline CDR1 reads MDHEN; CDR2 reads SYDVKM. The CDR3 sequence: CASSHLVPSYNEQFF. For the CDR3, the DNA is TGTGCCAGCAGTCACCTGGTCCCCTCCTACAATGAGCAGTTCTTC.

The chain carries TRBV20-1 and TRBJ2-1; 10 positions agree with TRBD2. V shed 3 bases, J shed 7 bases, and the junction held 18 bases outside the gene matches. CDR3 length equals 18 residues. CDR1 and CDR2 from the germline V gene are DFQATT and SNEGSKA (reference sequence). The CDR3 region is CSASGRALVAGGINEQFF. The CDR3 DNA sequence: TGCAGTGCTAGTGGGAGGGCTTTGGTAGCGGGAGGTATTAATGAGCAGTTCTTC.

CDR3 protein: CASSLVVEADTQYF. The CDR3 coding sequence is TGCGCCAGCAGCTTGGTAGTAGAGGCAGATACGCAGTATTTT. V is TRBV5-1 and J is TRBJ2-3; D gene uncertain. Trimming removed 0 bases at V and 4 bases at J, with 9 bases between. This CDR3 has 14 residues. Per the germline V gene, CDR1 is SGHRS and CDR2 is YFSETQ.

This clonotype was observed a single time. The chain uses TRBV12-3 or TRBV12-4 and TRBJ2-1, with D perhaps being TRBD1 or TRBD2 (5 bases each). Trimming removed 7 bases from V and 3 bases from J, with 19 bases in between. This CDR3 has 16 amino acids. CDR3 region: CASIPSVGVFYNEQFF. In DNA form, the CDR3 reads TGTGCCAGCATCCCTAGTGTGGGGGTTTTCTACAATGAGCAGTTCTTC.

The V and J genes are TRBV7-2 and TRBJ2-2, with D uncertain. The CDR3 has 14 residues. Looked up from germline, CDR1 is SGHTA and CDR2 is FQGNSA. V shed 6 bases and J shed 3 bases, with 11 bases lying between them. The CDR3 reads CASRVREDTGELFF. The CDR3 nucleotides are TGTGCCAGCAGGGTACGTGAGGACACCGGGGAGCTGTTTTTT.

Here the CDR3 reads CASSLWLAGREQYF. In DNA form, the CDR3 reads TGTGCCAGCAGTTTATGGCTAGCGGGAAGAGAGCAGTACTTC. This chain links TRBV28 with TRBJ2-7, with TRBD2 matching over 9 bases. The V and J ends lost 0 bases and 7 bases, in that order; junction bases with no gene match: 4. Germline V lookup: CDR1 MDHEN, CDR2 SYDVKM. The CDR3 length is 14 residues.

Note on this clonotype: A much more abundant neighbour one base away suggests this may be a read error. The chain joins TRBV6-2 or TRBV6-3 to TRBJ2-5; tentative D call: TRBD2 (5 bases). CDR3 length: 13 amino acids. Germline CDR1 reads MNHEY; CDR2 reads SVGEGT. Trimming shortened V by 9 bases and J by 2 bases, and 13 bases separated the two germline ends. The CDR3 reads CARNRGLQETQYF. CDR3 bases: TGTGCCAGGAACCGGGGTTTGCAAGAGACCCAGTACTTC.

The CDR3 is CTSSTNLGSSYEQYF. DNA of the CDR3: TGTACCAGCAGTACAAACTTGGGGAGCTCCTACGAGCAGTACTTC. V is TRBV7-2 and J is TRBJ2-7; tentatively, D is TRBD2 (5 bases). This CDR3 is built from 15 residues. Germline assignment: CDR1 SGHTA and CDR2 FQGNSA. V lost 6 bases and J lost 0, with 15 bases in between.

This clonotype was seen a few times. V and J are TRBV24-1 and TRBJ2-1, with D uncertain. The germline gives CDR1 KGHDR, CDR2 SFDVKD. This CDR3 spans 13 amino acids. Deletions cut 6 bases from V and 0 bases from J, with 5 bases between. CDR3 nucleotide sequence: TGTGCCACCAGTCCGGGCTCCTACAATGAGCAGTTCTTC. Its translation: CATSPGSYNEQFF.

The chain employs TRBV11-2 and TRBJ2-1; TRBD2 matches 14 bases. Germline V gives CDR1 SGHAT, CDR2 FQNNGV. The V and J ends lost 4 bases and 9 bases, in that order; junction bases with no gene match: 11. This CDR3 has 17 amino acids. CDR3 coding DNA: TGTGCCAGCAGCTCTCTGCCGGGACTAGCGGGAGAGATTGAGCAGTTCTTC. Its protein product is CASSSLPGLAGEIEQFF.

The J gene is TRBJ2-1, the V gene TRBV6-1; 13 bases map to TRBD2. J was trimmed by 3 bases and V by 7 bases; bases with no gene match: 15. The CDR3 is 19 residues long. The germline CDR1 and CDR2 sequences are MNHNS and SASEGT. This chain's CDR3 is CASNPGTSGNKDVYNEQFF. The CDR3 nucleotides are TGTGCCAGCAACCCCGGGACTAGCGGGAATAAAGATGTCTACAATGAGCAGTTCTTC.

The table lists this clonotype with many counts. This rearrangement joins TRBV6-1 to TRBJ2-5, with 13 bases matching TRBD2. J lost 4 bases, V lost 5 bases, and 10 bases had no gene match. The CDR3 extends over 17 amino acids. Germline loops: CDR1 MNHNS, CDR2 SASEGT. In DNA, the CDR3 is TGTGCCAGCAGTCTACAGCGGACTAGCGGGAGCGGAGAGACCCAGTACTTC. It yields the protein CASSLQRTSGSGETQYF.

As DNA, the CDR3 is TGTGCCACCAGCAGTGTCGGACAGGGGACCGGGACTAGCAACTACAATGAGCAGTACTTC. It is translated as CATSSVGQGTGTSNYNEQYF. V is TRBV15 and J is TRBJ2-1; D possibly uses TRBD1 or TRBD2 (9 bases each). The assigned J gene may be wrong: the sequence end matches TRBJ2-7 better. Germline loops: CDR1 LNHNV, CDR2 YYDKDF (reference sequence). CDR3 length: 20 residues.

The rearrangement uses TRBV11-1 and TRBJ2-7; D not certain. The CDR3 totals 11 residues. V was shortened by 1 base and J by 5 bases, with 3 bases between the two germline ends. Germline CDR1 SGHAT, CDR2 FQDESV (reference sequence). The CDR3 DNA reads TGTGCCAGCAGCTTAGGAAACGAGCAGTACTTC. Its translation is CASSLGNEQYF.

In this sample, this clonotype turned up many times. The chain is built from TRBV20-1 and TRBJ2-3; a possible D gene is TRBD2 (6 bases). Deletions cut 3 bases from V and 4 bases from J, with 14 bases between. This CDR3 region has 14 residues. Germline V CDR1 and CDR2: DFQATT, SNEGSKA (reference sequence). CDR3 loop: CSARPGDVADTQYF. As DNA, the CDR3 is TGCAGTGCTAGGCCGGGAGACGTGGCAGATACGCAGTATTTT.

This chain connects TRBV28 to TRBJ2-3; 8 nucleotides match TRBD1. The germline V gene encodes CDR1 MDHEN and CDR2 SYDVKM. The CDR3 contains 14 residues. The junction had 8 bases not matched to a gene; V was cut back by 9 bases and J by 3 bases. CDR3 nucleotide sequence: TGTGCCAGTCGGGTACAGGGGGGAACAGATACGCAGTATTTT. Encoded protein: CASRVQGGTDTQYF.